This T cell receptor (beta chain) was retrieved from a study of T cell repertoires in cytomegalovirus infection. Study-wide context: Public TCR beta signature analysis indicated the presence of both CMV infection and matching HLA type.

Each CDR3 protein gets one entry after TCRdb re-called the reads with MiXCR. The sample yields about 260,000 distinct CDR3 sequences, 9.1% seen once. Study-level findings and limits: Cumulative public TCR beta family frequency identified CMV carriers with the relevant HLA.

This clonotype was counted ten times or more. Its target is unknown. The CDR3 length is 17 residues. V trimming: 5 bases; J trimming: 5 bases; junction bases outside the gene matches: 12. Germline V gene data show CDR1 as MNHNS and CDR2 as SASEGT. This clonotype was obtained from a human donor in good health (CMV status not recorded). Some clones in this sample may be carry-over from other donors' samples. Sample: PBMCs. J is TRBJ2-2 and V is TRBV6-1, with 9 nucleotides matching TRBD2. The DNA of the CDR3 is TGTGCCAGCAGTCCCCAGCGGGGGGCTAGAAGGACCGGGGAGCTGTTTTTT. Its protein is CASSPQRGARRTGELFF.